Shown below are 24 T cell receptor beta chains from a single sample sequenced in a study of blood T cell repertoires in COVID-19. Generated by immunoSEQ multiplex PCR, the TCRdb table keeps only in-frame clones and is missing some. Among 75,000 to 85,000 clones, 88% were seen once, and the ten largest hold under 55%. Sequencing was carried out using peripheral blood. All receptors come from a human donor in a cohort sampled during active COVID-19.

This clone came up a few times. This chain connects TRBV7-9 to TRBJ2-2; TRBD2 is a possible D gene (6 bases). Germline CDR1 SEHNR, CDR2 FQNEAQ (reference sequence). The CDR3 extends over 14 amino acids. The germline V and J ends were trimmed by 3 bases and 4 bases, with 9 bases remaining between them. This chain's CDR3 is CASSLEGITGELFF. CDR3 bases: TGTGCCAGCAGCTTGGAGGGCATCACCGGGGAGCTGTTTTTT.

This clone was recorded a few times. V and J are TRBV9 and TRBJ1-2, with TRBD1 matching 8 bases. This CDR3 region has 13 residues. The germline CDR1 and CDR2 sequences are SGDLS and YYNGEE. The trim removed 4 bases at V and 8 bases at J, leaving 7 bases unmatched. The CDR3 region has the DNA TGTGCCAGCAGCTCTCGACAGGGGAGCGGCTACACCTTC. Protein product: CASSSRQGSGYTF.

This clone was recorded once. V gene TRBV6-2 or TRBV6-3 combines with J gene TRBJ1-5; D is uncertain. The CDR3 is made up of 14 amino acids. From germline, CDR1 is MNHEY and CDR2 SVGEGT. The V and J ends lost 2 bases and 6 bases respectively, with 11 bases between them. The CDR3 coding sequence is TGTGCCAGCAGTTACCTCGCGGGGTCTCAGCCCCAGCATTTT. This translates into CASSYLAGSQPQHF.

The gene calls are TRBV30 and TRBJ1-4; no definite D call. Looked up from germline, CDR1 is GTSNPN and CDR2 is SVGIG (reference sequence). V lost 1 base and J 6 bases, leaving 6 bases between the germline ends. The CDR3 runs 12 residues. The chain's CDR3 is CAWSGRHEKLFF. CDR3 DNA sequence: TGTGCCTGGAGTGGCAGGCATGAAAAACTGTTTTTT.

The gene calls are TRBV2 and TRBJ1-2; TRBD1 might be the D (5 bases). V lost 6 bases and J 8 bases, leaving 13 bases between the germline ends. Germline-derived CDR1 and CDR2 are SNHLY and FYNNEI. This CDR3 has 12 amino acids. CDR3 protein: CASRKDGGGYTF. The CDR3 nucleotides are TGTGCCAGCAGAAAGGACGGGGGAGGCTACACCTTC.

This chain joins TRBV2 and TRBJ2-1, with 7 nucleotides matching TRBD2. CDR1 and CDR2 (germline): SNHLY, FYNNEI. V shed 5 bases, J shed 4 bases, and the junction held 11 bases outside the gene matches. The CDR3 has 16 amino acids. The CDR3, as DNA: TGTGCCAGCAGTCTCCGACTAGCAGGGTTATACAATGAGCAGTTCTTC. It specifies CASSLRLAGLYNEQFF.

This chain links TRBV5-1 with TRBJ2-3; 9 positions match TRBD2. The ends lost 2 bases at V and 4 bases at J; junction bases unmatched: 5. There are 15 residues in the CDR3. In germline, CDR1 is SGHRS, CDR2 YFSETQ. This CDR3 reads CASSFSLAGSDTQYF. The CDR3 region has the DNA TGCGCCAGCAGCTTCTCGCTAGCGGGGTCAGATACGCAGTATTTT. Filled out from reference TRBV5-1 and TRBJ2-3, the complete variable domain reads KAGVTQTPRYLIKTRGQQVTLSCSPISGHRSVSWYQQTPGQGLQFLFEYFSETQRNKGNFPGRFSGRQFSNSRSEMNVSTLELGDSALYLCASSFSLAGSDTQYFGPGTRLTVL.

V usage is TRBV6-5 and J usage is TRBJ1-2; D perhaps matches TRBD1 (6 bases). There are 16 residues in the CDR3. CDR1 is MNHEY and CDR2 is SVGAGI in the germline V gene. V lost 2 bases and J lost 5, with 18 bases in between. The CDR3 loop reads CASSYESRGLRYGYTF. In DNA, the CDR3 is TGTGCCAGCAGTTACGAATCCAGGGGCCTTCGGTATGGCTACACCTTC.

This chain links TRBV9 with TRBJ2-1; the match to TRBD2 covers 11 bases. CDR3 length: 14 amino acids. J was trimmed by 8 bases and V by 0 bases; bases with no gene match: 1. CDR1 and CDR2 (germline): SGDLS, YYNGEE. CDR3 loop: CASSVGGLADEQFF. The CDR3 DNA reads as TGTGCCAGCAGCGTAGGGGGACTAGCGGATGAGCAGTTCTTC. Complete variable domain (other parts from reference TRBV9 and TRBJ2-1): DSGVTQTPKHLITATGQRVTLRCSPRSGDLSVYWYQQSLDQGLQFLIQYYNGEERAKGNILERFSAQQFPDLHSELNLSSLELGDSALYFCASSVGGLADEQFFGPGTRLTVL.

The chain has TRBV2 and TRBJ2-5, with D tentatively TRBD2 (6 bases). From germline, CDR1 is SNHLY and CDR2 FYNNEI. CDR3 length: 13 amino acids. V dropped 6 bases and J dropped 5 bases, with 13 bases sitting between them. The CDR3 DNA is TGTGCCAGCAGAGTGGAGGGCCGGGAGACCCAGTACTTC. It encodes CASRVEGRETQYF.

The chain's CDR3 is CASRRGNEKLFF. The CDR3 DNA sequence: TGTGCCAGCAGGCGGGGGAATGAAAAACTGTTTTTT. V gene TRBV7-9 combines with J gene TRBJ1-4; maybe TRBD1 (5 bases). V lost 6 bases and J 5 bases, leaving 7 bases between the germline ends. CDR1 is SEHNR and CDR2 is FQNEAQ in the germline V gene (reference sequence). The CDR3 is 12 amino acids.

V gene TRBV19 combines with J gene TRBJ1-1; 7 bases map to TRBD1. J was trimmed by 9 bases and V by 7 bases; bases with no gene match: 5. This CDR3 has 11 residues. From germline, CDR1 is LNHDA and CDR2 SQIVND (reference sequence). The CDR3 spells CASNRRGQAFF. CDR3 nucleotides: TGTGCCAGTAACAGGAGGGGGCAAGCTTTCTTT.

The chain is built from TRBV7-9 and TRBJ2-1; tentatively, D is TRBD2 (6 bases). The germline V gene encodes CDR1 SEHNR and CDR2 FQNEAQ (reference sequence). Trimming removed 5 bases at V and 8 bases at J, with 19 bases between. The CDR3 loop spans 15 amino acids. The CDR3 region is CASSHVARDQYEQFF. In DNA form, the CDR3 reads TGTGCCAGCAGCCACGTTGCGCGGGATCAATATGAGCAGTTCTTC.

The rearrangement uses TRBV6-5 and TRBJ1-2; D possibly corresponds to TRBD1 (6 bases). The CDR3 loop spans 14 amino acids. Germline values: CDR1 MNHEY, CDR2 SVGAGI. Trimming took 7 bases from V and 5 from J, leaving 17 bases between them. The CDR3 region is CASIQRQVNYGYTF. The DNA of the CDR3 is TGTGCCAGCATTCAGAGACAGGTCAATTATGGCTACACCTTC.

The CDR3 reads CASSLQGFNSPLHF. The CDR3 region has the DNA TGCGCCAGCAGCTTACAGGGGTTTAATTCACCCCTCCACTTT. This rearrangement joins TRBV5-1 to TRBJ1-6; 7 bases agree with TRBD1. This CDR3 has 14 residues. The germline gives CDR1 SGHRS, CDR2 YFSETQ. V shed 2 bases, J shed 6 bases, and the junction held 2 bases outside the gene matches.

The gene calls are TRBV7-2 and TRBJ1-5; TRBD1 aligns across 8 bases. Germline V gene data show CDR1 as SGHTA and CDR2 as FQGNSA. The CDR3 has 14 residues. The V and J ends lost 5 bases and 7 bases, in that order; junction bases with no gene match: 7. This CDR3 reads CASSPDRGGQPQHF. The DNA of the CDR3 is TGTGCCAGCAGCCCAGACAGGGGAGGGCAGCCCCAGCATTTT.

The chain links TRBV5-1 to TRBJ2-1; D may be TRBD2 (6 bases). CDR1 SGHRS and CDR2 YFSETQ come from the germline V gene. V lost 4 bases, J lost 7 bases, and 15 bases lay in between. The CDR3 covers 14 residues. This chain's CDR3 is CASSPRLGRNEQFF. In nucleotides, the CDR3 is TGCGCCAGCAGCCCCAGACTAGGTCGGAATGAGCAGTTCTTC.

The chain couples TRBV19 to TRBJ2-1; D is unclear. Deletions cut 3 bases from V and 4 bases from J, with 10 bases between. CDR3 length equals 14 residues. The V gene's germline CDR1 is LNHDA and CDR2 SQIVND (reference sequence). The CDR3 coding sequence is TGTGCCAGTAGTATTGTGCTTAGATACAATGAGCAGTTCTTC. Its translation is CASSIVLRYNEQFF.

The V gene is TRBV27, the J gene TRBJ2-1; maybe TRBD1 (6 bases). Germline values: CDR1 MNHEY, CDR2 SMNVEV (reference sequence). CDR3 length: 15 amino acids. Trimming pared 0 bases from V and 2 bases from J, leaving 8 bases between. The CDR3 sequence is CASSLSTGPYNEQFF. The CDR3 DNA follows: TGTGCCAGCAGTTTATCGACAGGACCCTACAATGAGCAGTTCTTC.

This chain links TRBV5-4 with TRBJ2-7, with D possibly being TRBD1 (6 bases). Trimming shortened V by 3 bases and J by 6 bases, and 7 bases separated the two germline ends. CDR3 size: 11 residues. CDR1 and CDR2 (germline): SGHNT, YYREEE (reference sequence). For the CDR3, the DNA is TGTGCCAGCAGCTCAGGGGTCGAGCAGTACTTC. Translating it yields CASSSGVEQYF.

This chain joins TRBV28 and TRBJ1-5; D is undetermined. CDR3 length: 13 amino acids. Germline CDR1 and CDR2: MDHEN and SYDVKM. V was trimmed by 2 bases and J by 3 bases, leaving 5 bases between them. This CDR3 reads CASSLPLNQPQHF. Written as DNA, the CDR3 is TGTGCCAGCAGTTTACCCCTCAATCAGCCCCAGCATTTT. The variable domain in full, completed from reference TRBV28 and TRBJ1-5, reads DVKVTQSSRYLVKRTGEKVFLECVQDMDHENMFWYRQDPGLGLRLIYFSYDVKMKEKGDIPEGYSVSREKKERFSLILESASTNQTSMYLCASSLPLNQPQHFGDGTRLSIL.

The CDR3 sequence: CASSASLLAGGQETQYF. In nucleotides, the CDR3 is TGTGCCAGTAGTGCCTCCCTACTAGCGGGAGGGCAAGAGACCCAGTACTTC. The J gene is TRBJ2-5, the V gene TRBV19, with 13 bases matching TRBD2. The CDR3 has 17 residues. The ends lost 5 bases at V and 2 bases at J; junction bases unmatched: 8. Germline CDR1 LNHDA, CDR2 SQIVND (reference sequence). Full variable domain (remainder filled in from reference TRBV19 and TRBJ2-5): DGGITQSPKYLFRKEGQNVTLSCEQNLNHDAMYWYRQDPGQGLRLIYYSQIVNDFQKGDIAEGYSVSREKKESFPLTVTSAQKNPTAFYLCASSASLLAGGQETQYFGPGTRLLVL.

The chain carries TRBV27 and TRBJ1-1; tentative D call: TRBD1 (5 bases). The CDR3 has 18 amino acids. The germline V gene encodes CDR1 MNHEY and CDR2 SMNVEV (reference sequence). V was clipped by 2 bases and J by 0 bases, with 19 bases between them. CDR3 amino acids: CASSLTPITPRVNTEAFF. CDR3 DNA: TGTGCCAGCAGTTTAACCCCGATTACCCCCAGGGTGAACACTGAAGCTTTCTTT.

The chain links TRBV18 to TRBJ2-1; 7 nucleotides match TRBD1. This CDR3 comprises 13 residues. J gave up 12 bases and V 6 bases, and 11 bases lay outside the gene matches. CDR1 is KGHSH, CDR2 LQKENI, per germline. The CDR3 region has the DNA TGTGCCAGCTCCGCCGGGACAGAGTTTAGGCAGTTCTTC. Amino acid sequence: CASSAGTEFRQFF.